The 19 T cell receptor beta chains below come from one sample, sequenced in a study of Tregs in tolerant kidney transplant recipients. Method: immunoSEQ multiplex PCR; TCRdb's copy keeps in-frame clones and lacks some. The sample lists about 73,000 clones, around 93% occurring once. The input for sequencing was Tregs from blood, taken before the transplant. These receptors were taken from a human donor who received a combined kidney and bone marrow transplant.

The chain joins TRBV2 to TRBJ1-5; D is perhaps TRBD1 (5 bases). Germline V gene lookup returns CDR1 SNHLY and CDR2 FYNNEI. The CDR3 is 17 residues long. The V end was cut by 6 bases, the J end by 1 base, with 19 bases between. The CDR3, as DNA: TGTGCCAGCAGCCCCCGTCGGGGCCCGGGGAGCAATCAGCCCCAGCATTTT. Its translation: CASSPRRGPGSNQPQHF.

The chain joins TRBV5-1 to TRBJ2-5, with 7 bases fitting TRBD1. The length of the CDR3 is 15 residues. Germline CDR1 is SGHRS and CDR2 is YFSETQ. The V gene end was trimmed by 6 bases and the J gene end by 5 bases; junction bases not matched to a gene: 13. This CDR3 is CASTVDRVSYETQYF. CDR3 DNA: TGCGCCAGCACCGTTGACAGGGTTTCTTACGAGACCCAGTACTTC.

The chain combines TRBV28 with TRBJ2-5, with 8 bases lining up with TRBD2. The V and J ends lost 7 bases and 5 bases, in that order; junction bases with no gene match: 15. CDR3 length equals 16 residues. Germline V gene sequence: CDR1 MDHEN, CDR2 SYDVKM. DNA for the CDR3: TGTGCCAGCAATCACCCCCGGGGGGGAAGTGGTGAGACCCAGTACTTC. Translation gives CASNHPRGGSGETQYF.

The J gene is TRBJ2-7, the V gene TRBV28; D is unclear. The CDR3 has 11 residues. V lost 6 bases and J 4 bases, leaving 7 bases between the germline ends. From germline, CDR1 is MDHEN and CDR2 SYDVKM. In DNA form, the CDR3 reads TGTGCCAGCAGAGGAGATTACGAGCAGTACTTC. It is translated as CASRGDYEQYF.

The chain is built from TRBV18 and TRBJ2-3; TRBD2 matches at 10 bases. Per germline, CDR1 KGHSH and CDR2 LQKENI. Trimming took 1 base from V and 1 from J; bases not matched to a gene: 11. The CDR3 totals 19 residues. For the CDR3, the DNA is TGTGCCAGCTCACCACGCAGCCCAGCGGGAGGGCCCGGCACAGATACGCAGTATTTT. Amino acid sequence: CASSPRSPAGGPGTDTQYF.

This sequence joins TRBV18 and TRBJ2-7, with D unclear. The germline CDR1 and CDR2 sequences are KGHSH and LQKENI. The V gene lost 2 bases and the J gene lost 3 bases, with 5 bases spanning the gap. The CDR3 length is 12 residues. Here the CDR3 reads CASSPGYYEQYF. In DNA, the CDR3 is TGTGCCAGCTCACCAGGGTACTACGAGCAGTACTTC.

The chain's CDR3 is CASNSGLAIGHIQYF. The DNA of the CDR3 is TGTGCCAGCAATTCAGGCCTAGCAATTGGGCACATTCAGTACTTC. The chain couples TRBV25-1 to TRBJ2-4; D possibly corresponds to TRBD2 (5 bases). CDR3 length equals 15 residues. Trimming shortened V by 7 bases and J by 8 bases, and 21 bases separated the two germline ends. Looked up from germline, CDR1 is MGHDK and CDR2 is SYGVNS.

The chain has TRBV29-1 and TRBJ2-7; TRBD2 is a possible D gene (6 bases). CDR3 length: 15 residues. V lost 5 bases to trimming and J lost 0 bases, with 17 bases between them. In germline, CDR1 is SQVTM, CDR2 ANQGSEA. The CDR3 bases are TGCAGCGTTCTGGGGGTTGGCGGGATCTCCTACGAGCAGTACTTC. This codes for CSVLGVGGISYEQYF.

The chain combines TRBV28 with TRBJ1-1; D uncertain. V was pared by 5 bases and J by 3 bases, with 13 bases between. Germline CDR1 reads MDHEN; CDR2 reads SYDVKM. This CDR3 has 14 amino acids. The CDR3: CASSPDLYYTEAFF. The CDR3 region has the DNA TGTGCCAGCAGTCCAGATCTATACTACACTGAAGCTTTCTTT.

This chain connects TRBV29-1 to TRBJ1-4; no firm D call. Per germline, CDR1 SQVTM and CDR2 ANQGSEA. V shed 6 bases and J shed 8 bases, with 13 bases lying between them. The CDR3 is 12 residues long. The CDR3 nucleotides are TGCAGCGTCGGATGGGAAGGGGAAAAACTGTTTTTT. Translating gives CSVGWEGEKLFF.

CDR3 loop: CASSQAGQETQYF. Written as DNA, the CDR3 is TGCGCCAGCAGCCAGGCGGGGCAAGAGACCCAGTACTTC. The rearrangement joins TRBV5-1 to TRBJ2-5; D is perhaps TRBD2 (6 bases). The V and J ends lost 4 bases and 2 bases respectively, with 9 bases between them. Germline CDR1 reads SGHRS; CDR2 reads YFSETQ. This CDR3 is 13 amino acids long.

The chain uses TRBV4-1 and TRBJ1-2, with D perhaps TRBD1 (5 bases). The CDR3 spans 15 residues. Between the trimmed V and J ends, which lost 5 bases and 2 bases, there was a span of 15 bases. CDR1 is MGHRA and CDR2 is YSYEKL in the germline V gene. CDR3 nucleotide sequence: TGCGCCAGCAGCGATTCGACAGCCTTAAACTATGGCTACACCTTC. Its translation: CASSDSTALNYGYTF.

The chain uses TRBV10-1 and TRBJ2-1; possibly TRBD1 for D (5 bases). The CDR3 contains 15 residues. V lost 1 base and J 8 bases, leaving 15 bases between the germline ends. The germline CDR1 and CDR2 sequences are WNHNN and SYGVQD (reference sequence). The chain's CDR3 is CASSECSARVDEQFF. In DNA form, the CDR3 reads TGCGCCAGCAGTGAGTGTTCGGCCAGGGTGGATGAGCAGTTCTTC.

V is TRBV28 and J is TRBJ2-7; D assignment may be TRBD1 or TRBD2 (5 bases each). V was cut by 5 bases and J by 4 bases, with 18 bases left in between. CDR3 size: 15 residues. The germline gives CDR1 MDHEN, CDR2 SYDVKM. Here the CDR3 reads CASSPLEQRGYEQYF. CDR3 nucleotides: TGTGCCAGCAGTCCCCTTGAACAGAGGGGATACGAGCAGTACTTC.

The CDR3 nucleotides are TGTGCCACAGAGGGGAACACCGGGGAGCTGTTTTTT. Protein sequence: CATEGNTGELFF. This sequence joins TRBV6-5 and TRBJ2-2; possibly TRBD2 for D (5 bases). V lost 10 bases and J 1 base, leaving 7 bases between the germline ends. The CDR3 has 12 amino acids. The V gene's germline CDR1 is MNHEY and CDR2 SVGAGI.

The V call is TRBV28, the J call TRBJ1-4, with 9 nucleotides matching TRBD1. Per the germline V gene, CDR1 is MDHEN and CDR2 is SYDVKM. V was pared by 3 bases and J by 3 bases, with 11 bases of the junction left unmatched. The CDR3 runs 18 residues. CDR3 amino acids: CASSLGTGQGRPNEKLFF. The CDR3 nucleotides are TGTGCCAGCAGTTTGGGGACGGGACAGGGAAGACCTAATGAAAAACTGTTTTTT.

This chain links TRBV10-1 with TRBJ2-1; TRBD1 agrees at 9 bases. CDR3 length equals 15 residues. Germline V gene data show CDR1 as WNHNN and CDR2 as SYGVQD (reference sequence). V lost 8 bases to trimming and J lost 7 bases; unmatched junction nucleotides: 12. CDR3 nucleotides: TGCGCCAGCGCCCGGGACAGGGTCTCTACGAATGAGCAGTTCTTC. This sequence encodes CASARDRVSTNEQFF.

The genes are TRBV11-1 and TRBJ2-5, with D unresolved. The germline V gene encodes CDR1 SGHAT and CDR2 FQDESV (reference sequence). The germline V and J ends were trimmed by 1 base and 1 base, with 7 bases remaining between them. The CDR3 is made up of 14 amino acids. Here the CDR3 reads CASSLGLVQETQYF. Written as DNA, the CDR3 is TGTGCCAGCAGCTTAGGGCTAGTCCAAGAGACCCAGTACTTC.

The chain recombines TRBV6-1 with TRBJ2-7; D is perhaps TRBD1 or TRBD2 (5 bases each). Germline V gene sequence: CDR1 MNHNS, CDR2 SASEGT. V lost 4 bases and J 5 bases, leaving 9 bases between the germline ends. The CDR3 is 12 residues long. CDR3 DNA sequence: TGTGCCAGCAGTGTAGGGGAGAACGAGCAGTACTTC. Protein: CASSVGENEQYF.